Listed below are T cell receptor beta chains from one sample, sequenced in a study of a mutant IDH1 vaccine in newly diagnosed glioma. The antigens these receptors bind are not known. Here immunoSEQ multiplex PCR was the method, and the copy in TCRdb shows in-frame clones only, minus some. This table has about 74,000 clones, around 87% appearing once. The sample was PBMCs, taken from a glioma patient whose treatment included an IDH1 peptide vaccine. The receptors stem from a man younger than 40 with glioma. The CDR3 runs from the conserved cysteine through the conserved F or W. D genes are given only for firm matches. Size tells how often a clone was seen (once, few, many) or the class of an expanded clone, and some rows leave it out.

V: TRBV6-6; J: TRBJ2-5; D: TRBD2; size: once; DNA: TGTGCCAGCAGTGGCGGACTAGCGGGACATCAAGAGACCCAGTACTTC; CDR3: CASSGGLAGHQETQYF
V: TRBV18; J: TRBJ2-1; D: TRBD1; size: -; DNA: TGTGCCAGCTCACCAAGGACAGGGTTTTTGGTAGCGCTCTCCTACAATGAGCAGTTCTTC; CDR3: CASSPRTGFLVALSYNEQFF
V: TRBV7-2; J: TRBJ2-1; D: -; size: -; DNA: TGTGCCAGCAGCTTTGTGGCGGGGGCGTCCTACAATGAGCAGTTCTTC; CDR3: CASSFVAGASYNEQFF
V: TRBV5-4; J: TRBJ2-7; D: -; size: -; DNA: TGTGCCAGCAGCTTCGGGGGCGGGTACGAGCAGTACTTC; CDR3: CASSFGGGYEQYF
V: TRBV6-5; J: TRBJ2-7; D: -; size: -; DNA: TGTGCCAGCAGCCCCGGGGAGGAGCTCGAGCAGTACTTC; CDR3: CASSPGEELEQYF
V: TRBV15; J: TRBJ2-1; D: TRBD2; size: -; DNA: TGTGCCACCAGCATGCGGACTAGCGGGAGGTTCAACGGCGAGCAGTTCTTC; CDR3: CATSMRTSGRFNGEQFF
V: TRBV5-1; J: TRBJ2-5; D: -; size: -; DNA: TGCGCCAGCAGCTTGGTGGGGCGCGGGGCCCAAGAGACCCAGTACTTC; CDR3: CASSLVGRGAQETQYF
V: TRBV21-1; J: TRBJ1-6; D: -; size: few; DNA: TGTGCCAGGAGGTTGGGACGGATTAATTCACCCCTCCACTTT; CDR3: CARRLGRINSPLHF
V: TRBV6-5; J: TRBJ2-7; D: -; size: -; DNA: TGTGCCAGCAGTAATGATGGGTACGAGCAGTACTTC; CDR3: CASSNDGYEQYF
V: TRBV7-3; J: TRBJ2-7; D: TRBD2; size: -; DNA: TGTGCCAGCAGCCTCCTGGGACTAGCGGGGGACGAGCAGTACTTC; CDR3: CASSLLGLAGDEQYF
V: TRBV6-1; J: TRBJ1-5; D: -; size: -; DNA: TGTGCCAGCAGTGAGGACAGACGGAGCAATCAGCCCCAGCATTTT; CDR3: CASSEDRRSNQPQHF
V: TRBV28; J: TRBJ2-1; D: -; size: once; DNA: TGTGCCCTCGTCGGAAGTTCTGAGCAGTTCTTC; CDR3: CALVGSSEQFF
V: TRBV5-8; J: TRBJ1-1; D: -; size: -; DNA: TGTGCCGCTATAAAAAACATGAACACTGAAGCTTTCTTT; CDR3: CAAIKNMNTEAFF
V: TRBV5-1; J: TRBJ2-3; D: -; size: -; DNA: TGCGCCAGCAGCTTGGAGGGACCCACAGATACGCAGTATTTT; CDR3: CASSLEGPTDTQYF